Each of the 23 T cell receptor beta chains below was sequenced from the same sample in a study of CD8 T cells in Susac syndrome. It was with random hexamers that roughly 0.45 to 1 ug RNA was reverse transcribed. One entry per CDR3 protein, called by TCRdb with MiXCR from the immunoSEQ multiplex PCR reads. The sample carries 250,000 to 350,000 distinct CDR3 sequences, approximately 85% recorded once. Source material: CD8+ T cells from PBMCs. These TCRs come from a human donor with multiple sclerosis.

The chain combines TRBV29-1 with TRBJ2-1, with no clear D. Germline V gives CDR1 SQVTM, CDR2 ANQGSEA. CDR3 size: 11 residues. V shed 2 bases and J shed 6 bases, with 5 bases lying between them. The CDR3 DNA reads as TGCAGCGTTGAAATCAGCAATGAGCAGTTCTTC. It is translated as CSVEISNEQFF.

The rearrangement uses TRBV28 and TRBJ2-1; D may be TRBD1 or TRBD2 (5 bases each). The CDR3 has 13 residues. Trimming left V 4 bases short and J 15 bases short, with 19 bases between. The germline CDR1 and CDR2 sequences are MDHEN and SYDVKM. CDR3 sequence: CASSSFYGTVVFF. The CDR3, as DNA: TGTGCCAGCAGTTCATTCTATGGGACGGTGGTGTTCTTC.

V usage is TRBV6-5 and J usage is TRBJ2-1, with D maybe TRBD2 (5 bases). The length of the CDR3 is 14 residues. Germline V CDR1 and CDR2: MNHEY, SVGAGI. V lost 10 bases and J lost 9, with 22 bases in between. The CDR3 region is CATYSGGPDTEQFF. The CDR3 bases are TGTGCCACTTATTCTGGCGGGCCGGATACTGAGCAGTTCTTC.

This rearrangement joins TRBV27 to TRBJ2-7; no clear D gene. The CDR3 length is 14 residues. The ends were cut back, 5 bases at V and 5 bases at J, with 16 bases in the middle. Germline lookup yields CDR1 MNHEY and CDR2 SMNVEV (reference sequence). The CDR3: CASSPQAGRNEQYF. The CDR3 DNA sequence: TGTGCCAGCAGTCCCCAGGCAGGCCGGAACGAGCAGTACTTC.

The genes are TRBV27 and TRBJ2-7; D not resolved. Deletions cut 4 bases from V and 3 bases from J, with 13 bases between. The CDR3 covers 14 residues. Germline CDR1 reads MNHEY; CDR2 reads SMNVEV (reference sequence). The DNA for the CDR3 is TGTGCCAGCAGTTACGCCAGGAGCTACTACGAGCAGTACTTC. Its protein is CASSYARSYYEQYF.

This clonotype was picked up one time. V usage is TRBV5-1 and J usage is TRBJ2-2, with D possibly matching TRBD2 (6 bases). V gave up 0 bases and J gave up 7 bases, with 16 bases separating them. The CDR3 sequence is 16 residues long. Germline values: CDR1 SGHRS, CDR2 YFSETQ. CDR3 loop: CASSLATATEGGELFF. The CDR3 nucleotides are TGCGCCAGCAGCTTGGCTACAGCTACGGAGGGCGGGGAGCTGTTTTTT.

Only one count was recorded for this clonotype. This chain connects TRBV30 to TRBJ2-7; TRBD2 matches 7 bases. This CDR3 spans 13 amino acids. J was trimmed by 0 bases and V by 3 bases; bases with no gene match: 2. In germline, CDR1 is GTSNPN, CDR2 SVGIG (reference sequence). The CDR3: CAWRERDSYEQYF. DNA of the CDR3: TGTGCCTGGAGAGAGCGGGACTCCTACGAGCAGTACTTC.

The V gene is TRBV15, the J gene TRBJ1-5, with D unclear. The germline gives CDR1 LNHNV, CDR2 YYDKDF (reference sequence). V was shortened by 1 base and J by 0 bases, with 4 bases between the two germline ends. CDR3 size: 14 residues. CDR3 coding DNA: TGTGCCACCAGCAGAGCCTATAGCAATCAGCCCCAGCATTTT. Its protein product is CATSRAYSNQPQHF.

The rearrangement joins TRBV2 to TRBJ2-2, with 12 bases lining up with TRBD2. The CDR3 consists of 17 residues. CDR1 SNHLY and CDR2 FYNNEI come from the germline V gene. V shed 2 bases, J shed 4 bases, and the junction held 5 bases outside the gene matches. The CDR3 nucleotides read TGTGCCAGCAGTGAACTAGCGGGAGGGCCGAGCACCGGGGAGCTGTTTTTT. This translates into CASSELAGGPSTGELFF.

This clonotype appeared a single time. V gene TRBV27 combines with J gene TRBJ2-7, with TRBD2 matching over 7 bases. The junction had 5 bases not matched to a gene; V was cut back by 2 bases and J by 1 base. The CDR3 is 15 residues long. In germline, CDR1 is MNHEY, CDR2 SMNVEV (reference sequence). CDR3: CASSLKGLGSYEQYF. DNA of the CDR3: TGTGCCAGCAGTTTAAAAGGACTAGGTTCCTACGAGCAGTACTTC.

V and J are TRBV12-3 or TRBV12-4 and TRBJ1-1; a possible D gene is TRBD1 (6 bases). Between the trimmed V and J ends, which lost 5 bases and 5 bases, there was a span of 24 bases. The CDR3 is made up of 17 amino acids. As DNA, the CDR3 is TGTGCCAGCAGTCTCCATGGACAGATGCTCAGAGAAACTGAAGCTTTCTTT. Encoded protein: CASSLHGQMLRETEAFF.

The CDR3 loop reads CASRVWGRRDTQYF. CDR3 nucleotide sequence: TGTGCCAGCAGAGTCTGGGGCCGTCGGGATACGCAGTATTTT. The chain combines TRBV5-4 with TRBJ2-3, with D perhaps TRBD1 (5 bases). Per germline, CDR1 SGHNT and CDR2 YYREEE (reference sequence). V lost 5 bases to trimming and J lost 6 bases, with 16 bases between them. This CDR3 is 14 amino acids long. The full variable domain, its missing parts supplied by reference TRBV5-4 and TRBJ2-3, is ETGVTQSPTHLIKTRGQQVTLRCSSQSGHNTVSWYQQALGQGPQFIFQYYREEENGRGNFPPRFSGLQFPNYSSELNVNALELDDSALYLCASRVWGRRDTQYFGPGTRLTVL.

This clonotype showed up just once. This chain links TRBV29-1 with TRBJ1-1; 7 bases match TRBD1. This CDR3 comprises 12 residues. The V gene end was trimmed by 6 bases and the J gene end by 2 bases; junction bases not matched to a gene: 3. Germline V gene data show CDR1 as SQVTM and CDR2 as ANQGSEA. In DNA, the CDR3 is TGCAGCGTCCGACAGGGAAACACTGAAGCTTTCTTT. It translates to CSVRQGNTEAFF.

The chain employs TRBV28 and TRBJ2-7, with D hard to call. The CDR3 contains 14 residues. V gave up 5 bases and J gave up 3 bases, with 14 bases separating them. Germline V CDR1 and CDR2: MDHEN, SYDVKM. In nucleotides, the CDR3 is TGTGCCAGCAGTCCGACCACTGGTTACTACGAGCAGTACTTC. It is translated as CASSPTTGYYEQYF.

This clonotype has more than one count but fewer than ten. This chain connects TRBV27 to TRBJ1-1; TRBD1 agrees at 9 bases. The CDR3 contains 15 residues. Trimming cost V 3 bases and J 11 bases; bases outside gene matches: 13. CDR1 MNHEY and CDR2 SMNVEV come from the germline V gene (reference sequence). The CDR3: CASSFGRLGQGGAFF. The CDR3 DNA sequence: TGTGCCAGCAGTTTTGGTCGTCTGGGACAGGGTGGGGCTTTCTTT.

Written as DNA, the CDR3 is TGCAGTGCTATAGGGCGGGAACCAGGAAAGCAAGAGACCCAGTACTTC. This codes for CSAIGREPGKQETQYF. The rearrangement uses TRBV20-1 and TRBJ2-5; a weak D match, TRBD2 (6 bases). Germline V gene data show CDR1 as DFQATT and CDR2 as SNEGSKA (reference sequence). V dropped 4 bases and J dropped 2 bases, with 20 bases sitting between them. The CDR3 runs 16 residues.

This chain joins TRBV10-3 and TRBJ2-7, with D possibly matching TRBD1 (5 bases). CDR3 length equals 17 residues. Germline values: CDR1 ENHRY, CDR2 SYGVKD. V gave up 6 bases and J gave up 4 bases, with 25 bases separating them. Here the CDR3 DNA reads TGTGCCATCAGGGGCGTCCCTGAAAGGGGAAAGCAATACGAGCAGTACTTC. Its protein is CAIRGVPERGKQYEQYF.

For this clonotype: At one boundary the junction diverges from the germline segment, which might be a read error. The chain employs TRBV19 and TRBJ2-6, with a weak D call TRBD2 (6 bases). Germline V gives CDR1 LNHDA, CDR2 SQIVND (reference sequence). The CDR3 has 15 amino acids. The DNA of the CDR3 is TGTGCCAGTAGTTCCCGGGACTCTTGGGCCAACGTCCTGACTTTC. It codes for CASSSRDSWANVLTF.

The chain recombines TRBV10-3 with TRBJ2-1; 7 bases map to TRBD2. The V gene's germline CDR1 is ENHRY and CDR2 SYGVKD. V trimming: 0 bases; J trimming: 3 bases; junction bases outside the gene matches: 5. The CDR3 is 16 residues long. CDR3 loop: CAISESFERGYNEQFF. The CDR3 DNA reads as TGTGCCATCAGTGAGTCCTTCGAGCGGGGCTACAATGAGCAGTTCTTC.

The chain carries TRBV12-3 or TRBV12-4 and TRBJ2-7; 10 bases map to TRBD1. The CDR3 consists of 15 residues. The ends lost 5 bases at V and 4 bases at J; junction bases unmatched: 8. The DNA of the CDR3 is TGTGCCAGCAGTGCGTCCGGGACAGGGGATTACGAGCAGTACTTC. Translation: CASSASGTGDYEQYF.

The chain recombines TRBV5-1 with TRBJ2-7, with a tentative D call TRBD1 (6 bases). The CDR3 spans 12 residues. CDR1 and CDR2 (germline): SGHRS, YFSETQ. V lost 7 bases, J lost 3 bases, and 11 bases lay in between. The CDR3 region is CASGQGNYEQYF. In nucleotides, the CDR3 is TGCGCCAGCGGGCAGGGGAACTACGAGCAGTACTTC.

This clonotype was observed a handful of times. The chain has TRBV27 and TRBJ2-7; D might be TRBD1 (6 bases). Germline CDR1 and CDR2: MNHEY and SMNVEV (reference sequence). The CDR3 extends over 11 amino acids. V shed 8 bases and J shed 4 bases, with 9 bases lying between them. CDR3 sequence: CASRRGYEQYF. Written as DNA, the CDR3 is TGTGCCAGCCGTAGGGGGTACGAGCAGTACTTC.

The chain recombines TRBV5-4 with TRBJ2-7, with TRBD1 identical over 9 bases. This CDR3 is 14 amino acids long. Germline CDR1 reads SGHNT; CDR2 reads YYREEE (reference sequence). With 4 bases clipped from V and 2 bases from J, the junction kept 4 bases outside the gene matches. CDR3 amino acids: CASSTDRGPYEQYF. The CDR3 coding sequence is TGTGCCAGCAGCACGGACAGGGGACCCTACGAGCAGTACTTC.